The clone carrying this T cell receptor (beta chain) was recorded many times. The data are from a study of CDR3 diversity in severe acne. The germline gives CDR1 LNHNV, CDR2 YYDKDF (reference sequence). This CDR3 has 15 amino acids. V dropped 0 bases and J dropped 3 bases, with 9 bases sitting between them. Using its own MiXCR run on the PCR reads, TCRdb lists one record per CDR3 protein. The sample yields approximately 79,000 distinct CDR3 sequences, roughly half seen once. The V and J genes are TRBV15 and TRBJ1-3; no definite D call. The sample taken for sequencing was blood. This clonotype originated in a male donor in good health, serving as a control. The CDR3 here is CATSRDGLSGNTIYF. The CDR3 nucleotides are TGTGCCACCAGCAGAGACGGCCTGAGTGGAAACACCATATATTTT.